This T cell receptor beta chain is from a study of blood T cell repertoires in COVID-19. Study information: Both acute and convalescent COVID-19 samples were obtained from the United States, Italy and Spain. PBMCs, B-cell-depleted T cells, or T cells were the source of the cDNA or gDNA that made up the material.

Produced via immunoSEQ multiplex PCR; TCRdb's table is partial and in-frame only. The sample lists more than 300,000 clones; around 87% were seen once. Germline V gene lookup returns CDR1 SGHAT and CDR2 FQNNGV. The length of the CDR3 is 16 residues. Trimming removed 2 bases from V and 0 bases from J, with 8 bases in between. This chain links TRBV11-2 with TRBJ2-6; D not resolved. The origin of this receptor is a woman aged 45-60 years with COVID-19, enrolled during active disease. Sequenced material: peripheral blood. The CDR3 DNA reads TGTGCCAGCAGCTTATTTGGCTTCTCTGGGGCCAACGTCCTGACTTTC. Translated: CASSLFGFSGANVLTF.